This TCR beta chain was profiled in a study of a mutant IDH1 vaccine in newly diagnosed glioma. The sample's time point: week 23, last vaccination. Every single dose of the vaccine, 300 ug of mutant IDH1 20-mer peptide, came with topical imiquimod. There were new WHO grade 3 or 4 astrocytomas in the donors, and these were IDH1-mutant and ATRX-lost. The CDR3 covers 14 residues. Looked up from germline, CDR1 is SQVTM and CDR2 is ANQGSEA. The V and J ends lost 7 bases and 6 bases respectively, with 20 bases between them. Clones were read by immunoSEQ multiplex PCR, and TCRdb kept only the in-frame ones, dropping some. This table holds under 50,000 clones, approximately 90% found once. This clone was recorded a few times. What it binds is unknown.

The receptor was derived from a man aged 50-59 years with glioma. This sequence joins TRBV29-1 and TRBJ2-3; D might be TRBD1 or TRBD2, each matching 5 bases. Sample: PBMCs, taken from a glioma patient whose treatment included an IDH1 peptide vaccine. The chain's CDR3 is CSAPRDASWDTQYF. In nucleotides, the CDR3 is TGCAGCGCCCCAAGGGACGCTAGCTGGGATACGCAGTATTTT.